This T cell receptor beta chain comes out of a study of blood T cell repertoires in COVID-19. From germline, CDR1 is SGHDN and CDR2 FVKESK. Trimming removed 4 bases at V and 11 bases at J, with 23 bases between. The CDR3 covers 15 residues. Generated by immunoSEQ multiplex PCR, the TCRdb table keeps only in-frame clones and is missing some. The sample has approximately 140,000 clones; 70% to 90% are singletons. In its sample, this clone was seen once. The J gene is TRBJ1-1, the V gene TRBV14, with D possibly being TRBD1 (5 bases). The receptor was isolated from an older woman with COVID-19, enrolled during active disease. Sequencing was done on a sample of peripheral blood. The chain's CDR3 is CASSPILRQTSRAFF. Here the CDR3 DNA reads TGTGCCAGCAGCCCGATTCTCCGACAGACGTCGCGTGCTTTCTTT. Combining the CDR3 with reference TRBV14 and TRBJ1-1 gives the whole variable domain EAGVTQFPSHSVIEKGQTVTLRCDPISGHDNLYWYRRVMGKEIKFLLHFVKESKQDESGMPNNRFLAERTGGTYSTLKVQPAELEDSGVYFCASSPILRQTSRAFFGQGTRLTVV.